A single sample gave rise to the 24 T cell receptor beta chains below, sequenced in a study of T-cell reconstitution after alpha-beta-depleted transplantation in children. Preparation of the TCRbeta library used unique molecular identifiers. TCRdb independently ran MiXCR on the PCR reads; one entry per CDR3 protein. The data hold 500,000 to 600,000 distinct CDR3 sequences, with less than 35% observed a single time. Sequencing used PBMCs from the stem cell graft donor, obtained from the stem cell graft. These receptors were taken from a human donor who donated a stem cell graft to a child with aplastic anemia.

The chain uses TRBV6-2 or TRBV6-3 and TRBJ2-1; 7 bases map to TRBD2. Germline CDR1 is MNHEY and CDR2 is SVGEGT. This CDR3 spans 18 amino acids. V lost 4 bases to trimming and J lost 8 bases; unmatched junction nucleotides: 20. The CDR3 here is CASSSPTSSTGGRHEQFF. The CDR3 nucleotides read TGTGCCAGCAGTTCCCCCACTAGCTCTACGGGGGGTAGGCATGAGCAGTTCTTC.

The chain joins TRBV5-1 to TRBJ2-5; D assignment may be TRBD1 or TRBD2 (5 bases each). Germline V gives CDR1 SGHRS, CDR2 YFSETQ. This CDR3 spans 12 amino acids. V was trimmed by 9 bases and J by 2 bases, leaving 11 bases between them. The CDR3 region is CATRDGQETQYF. DNA for the CDR3: TGCGCCACCCGGGACGGACAAGAGACCCAGTACTTC.

This clonotype was seen a few times. This chain uses TRBV12-3 or TRBV12-4 with TRBJ1-1; D perhaps matches TRBD1 (5 bases). The CDR3 has 14 residues. The germline V and J ends were trimmed by 7 bases and 2 bases, with 14 bases remaining between them. CDR3 amino acids: CASIKTALNTEAFF. The CDR3 DNA follows: TGTGCCAGCATTAAGACAGCACTTAACACTGAAGCTTTCTTT.

The chain couples TRBV19 to TRBJ2-7, with 8 bases lining up with TRBD2. After removal of 2 bases from V and 3 bases from J, the junction contained 6 bases not matched to a gene. The CDR3 extends over 15 amino acids. CDR1 is LNHDA and CDR2 is SQIVND in the germline V gene (reference sequence). The CDR3 sequence: CASSIQAGGRYEQYF. CDR3 DNA sequence: TGTGCCAGTAGTATACAGGCGGGAGGACGCTACGAGCAGTACTTC.

This clonotype was recorded a few times. The CDR3 region is CSARLAGSYEQYF. In DNA, the CDR3 is TGCAGTGCCAGACTAGCGGGATCGTACGAGCAGTACTTC. The chain has TRBV20-1 and TRBJ2-7; 11 nucleotides align to TRBD2. The V segment lost 6 bases and the J segment 4 bases; nucleotides outside the gene matches: 5. CDR1 and CDR2 (germline): DFQATT, SNEGSKA (reference sequence). The length of the CDR3 is 13 residues.

This clonotype was counted between two and nine times. The J gene is TRBJ2-3, the V gene TRBV6-2 or TRBV6-3; a weak D match, TRBD1 (5 bases). There are 15 residues in the CDR3. Trimming left V 5 bases short and J 0 bases short, with 12 bases between. CDR1 MNHEY and CDR2 SVGEGT come from the germline V gene. CDR3 protein: CASSQDMISTDTQYF. The CDR3 DNA follows: TGTGCCAGCAGTCAGGACATGATAAGCACAGATACGCAGTATTTT.

This CDR3 reads CASSLTGNSGNTIYF. For the CDR3, the DNA is TGTGCCAGTTCCCTAACAGGGAACTCTGGAAACACCATATATTTT. This chain uses TRBV7-2 with TRBJ1-3; D might be TRBD1 (6 bases). The length of the CDR3 is 15 residues. Trimming took off 9 bases at V and 0 bases at J, with 15 bases between the two ends. Looked up from germline, CDR1 is SGHTA and CDR2 is FQGNSA.

Turning to this clonotype: Likely a read error: the CDR3 ends without its conserved phenylalanine or tryptophan. The chain uses TRBV7-9 and TRBJ1-1; the match to TRBD1 covers 7 bases. The junction had 8 bases not matched to a gene; V was cut back by 4 bases and J by 3 bases. This CDR3 has 15 amino acids. CDR1 and CDR2 (germline): SEHNR, FQNEAQ (reference sequence). The CDR3 sequence: CASSWDRLMHTEAFS. Here the CDR3 DNA reads TGTGCCAGCAGCTGGGACAGACTTATGCACACTGAAGCTTTCTCT.

The V gene is TRBV6-1, the J gene TRBJ2-2; unclear D gene. Germline CDR1 is MNHNS and CDR2 is SASEGT. V was trimmed by 6 bases and J by 9 bases, leaving 17 bases between them. There are 14 residues in the CDR3. CDR3 sequence reads: CASRWTRRDRELFF. CDR3 nucleotide sequence: TGTGCCAGCAGATGGACCAGACGAGACCGGGAGCTGTTTTTT.

The V and J genes are TRBV28 and TRBJ2-5; unclear D gene. With 1 base removed from V and 5 bases from J, the gap between germline ends came to 8 bases. Germline assignment: CDR1 MDHEN and CDR2 SYDVKM. This CDR3 is 13 amino acids long. The CDR3 reads CASSLFLGETQYF. In DNA, the CDR3 is TGTGCCAGCAGTTTATTCCTGGGGGAGACCCAGTACTTC.

This clonotype has only a few counts. The J gene is TRBJ2-2, the V gene TRBV28; D unclear. Germline assignment: CDR1 MDHEN and CDR2 SYDVKM. Trimming left V 0 bases short and J 7 bases short, with 3 bases between. The CDR3 totals 12 residues. CDR3 region: CASSLWGGELFF. DNA for the CDR3: TGTGCCAGCAGTTTATGGGGCGGGGAGCTGTTTTTT.

This clonotype was observed a handful of times. The chain employs TRBV29-1 and TRBJ2-2; 7 bases line up with TRBD1. Per germline, CDR1 SQVTM and CDR2 ANQGSEA. V trimming: 7 bases; J trimming: 3 bases; junction bases outside the gene matches: 2. This CDR3 comprises 12 residues. Here the CDR3 reads CSATGDTGELFF. The CDR3 DNA sequence: TGCAGCGCCACAGGGGACACCGGGGAGCTGTTTTTT.

The J gene is TRBJ2-3, the V gene TRBV2, with 11 bases lining up with TRBD2. V was clipped by 9 bases and J by 3 bases; unmatched bases: 2. CDR3 size: 13 residues. The germline gives CDR1 SNHLY, CDR2 FYNNEI. Written as DNA, the CDR3 is TGTGCCAGACGGACTAGCGGGACAGATACGCAGTATTTT. Its protein product is CARRTSGTDTQYF.

This clonotype showed up just a few times. The rearrangement uses TRBV9 and TRBJ2-7; 7 bases line up with TRBD1. Trimming at V came to 3 bases and at J to 2 bases, leaving 8 bases not matched to a gene. The germline V gene encodes CDR1 SGDLS and CDR2 YYNGEE. The length of the CDR3 is 15 residues. In DNA form, the CDR3 reads TGTGCCAGCAGCGCGGGGATACAGGGGCCCTACGAGCAGTACTTC. This encodes CASSAGIQGPYEQYF.

This clonotype is a singleton in its sample. This sequence joins TRBV5-4 and TRBJ2-7; a weak D match, TRBD1 (5 bases). Germline V lookup: CDR1 SGHNT, CDR2 YYREEE (reference sequence). This CDR3 is built from 13 residues. The germline V and J ends were trimmed by 0 bases and 7 bases, with 11 bases remaining between them. CDR3 coding DNA: TGTGCCAGCAGCTTGGTTGGGGCGTCGGAGCAGTACTTC. Protein: CASSLVGASEQYF. The full variable domain, completed using reference TRBV5-4 and TRBJ2-7, is ETGVTQSPTHLIKTRGQQVTLRCSSQSGHNTVSWYQQALGQGPQFIFQYYREEENGRGNFPPRFSGLQFPNYSSELNVNALELDDSALYLCASSLVGASEQYFGPGTRLTVT.

This clonotype has more than one count but fewer than ten. The V call is TRBV24-1, the J call TRBJ1-4, with D uncertain. The CDR3 has 12 residues. In germline, CDR1 is KGHDR, CDR2 SFDVKD. Trimming left V 3 bases short and J 6 bases short, with 4 bases between. The CDR3 bases are TGTGCCACCAGTGATGGATATGAAAAACTGTTTTTT. Translation: CATSDGYEKLFF.

This clonotype occurred a few times. The chain combines TRBV12-3 or TRBV12-4 with TRBJ1-5; 8 bases are a match to TRBD1. The CDR3 loop spans 15 amino acids. V lost 2 bases, J lost 2 bases, and 2 bases stayed unmatched. CDR3 in amino acids: CASSLPGGGNQPQHF. CDR3 nucleotide sequence: TGTGCCAGCAGTTTACCAGGGGGCGGCAATCAGCCCCAGCATTTT.

The CDR3 coding sequence is TGTGCCAGCTCCCCCGGGGGAGGGACCTACGAGCAGTACTTC. Translating it yields CASSPGGGTYEQYF. The chain links TRBV18 to TRBJ2-7; 7 nucleotides align to TRBD2. Germline-derived CDR1 and CDR2 are KGHSH and LQKENI. The V and J ends lost 6 bases and 2 bases, in that order; junction bases with no gene match: 7. The CDR3 is 14 residues long.

The genes are TRBV28 and TRBJ1-1; D is unclear. V was clipped by 6 bases and J by 0 bases, with 11 bases between them. The CDR3 consists of 14 residues. CDR1 is MDHEN, CDR2 SYDVKM, per germline. The CDR3 DNA follows: TGTGCCAGCAGACTAGACAACTTGAACACTGAAGCTTTCTTT. It codes for CASRLDNLNTEAFF.

The chain has TRBV27 and TRBJ2-1; the D gene could be TRBD1 or TRBD2 (6 bases each). Germline V CDR1 and CDR2: MNHEY, SMNVEV (reference sequence). This CDR3 is 15 amino acids long. The V and J ends lost 2 bases and 9 bases respectively, with 17 bases between them. The CDR3 loop reads CASSLGRGQGIEQFF. The CDR3 DNA is TGTGCCAGCAGTTTAGGACGGGGGCAGGGCATTGAGCAGTTCTTC.

V is TRBV7-2 and J is TRBJ2-1, with unresolved D. The CDR3 spans 13 residues. Germline lookup yields CDR1 SGHTA and CDR2 FQGNSA. Trimming took 4 bases from V and 5 from J, leaving 9 bases between them. CDR3 residues: CASSSRQHNEQFF. CDR3 in DNA: TGTGCCAGCAGCTCCCGTCAACACAATGAGCAGTTCTTC.

This chain connects TRBV27 to TRBJ2-4; 8 nucleotides agree with TRBD1. In germline, CDR1 is MNHEY, CDR2 SMNVEV (reference sequence). J gave up 7 bases and V 0 bases, and 2 bases lay outside the gene matches. There are 14 residues in the CDR3. CDR3 nucleotide sequence: TGTGCCAGCAGTTTATCGACAGGGGCCAACATTCAGTACTTC. Its translation: CASSLSTGANIQYF.

The V call is TRBV7-2, the J call TRBJ2-3; D is unclear. Germline assignment: CDR1 SGHTA and CDR2 FQGNSA. This CDR3 is built from 15 residues. V was pared by 0 bases and J by 4 bases, with 11 bases between. CDR3 in DNA: TGTGCCAGCAGCTTAGCAACGGCCGCAGCAGATACGCAGTATTTT. It is translated as CASSLATAAADTQYF.

A few counts support this clonotype. The gene calls are TRBV6-1 and TRBJ2-4; 12 nucleotides line up with TRBD2. V was pared by 3 bases and J by 11 bases, with 14 bases of the junction left unmatched. The CDR3 length is 17 residues. Germline values: CDR1 MNHNS, CDR2 SASEGT. The CDR3 sequence is CASSDFTGLAGFQVQYF. The DNA for the CDR3 is TGTGCCAGCAGTGACTTTACGGGACTAGCGGGCTTCCAAGTTCAGTACTTC.